The entry below describes one TCR beta chain. Its specificity is not known. The data derive from a study of cytomegalovirus exposure and HLA in healthy donors. Study-wide findings and caveats: Previously analyzed data showed that most TCR beta V segments were productive at a frequency of about 90% or about 30%.

Primers: 60 Vbeta forward and 13 Jbeta reverse. The method was immunoSEQ multiplex PCR; TCRdb's version includes in-frame clones alone and lacks a portion of them. The sample lists nearly 300,000 clones, 70% to 90% seen once, with almost 4% in the top ten. V lost 5 bases to trimming and J lost 2 bases; unmatched junction nucleotides: 2. CDR1 and CDR2 (germline): MNHEY, SVGAGI. The CDR3 runs 15 residues. The chain recombines TRBV6-5 with TRBJ2-1; 11 nucleotides agree with TRBD2. The TCR comes from a man aged 40-50 years in good health and CMV-seropositive. Sequenced material: PBMCs. The CDR3 loop is CASSTGLAAYNEQFF. The CDR3 DNA reads TGTGCCAGCAGTACGGGACTAGCGGCCTACAATGAGCAGTTCTTC.